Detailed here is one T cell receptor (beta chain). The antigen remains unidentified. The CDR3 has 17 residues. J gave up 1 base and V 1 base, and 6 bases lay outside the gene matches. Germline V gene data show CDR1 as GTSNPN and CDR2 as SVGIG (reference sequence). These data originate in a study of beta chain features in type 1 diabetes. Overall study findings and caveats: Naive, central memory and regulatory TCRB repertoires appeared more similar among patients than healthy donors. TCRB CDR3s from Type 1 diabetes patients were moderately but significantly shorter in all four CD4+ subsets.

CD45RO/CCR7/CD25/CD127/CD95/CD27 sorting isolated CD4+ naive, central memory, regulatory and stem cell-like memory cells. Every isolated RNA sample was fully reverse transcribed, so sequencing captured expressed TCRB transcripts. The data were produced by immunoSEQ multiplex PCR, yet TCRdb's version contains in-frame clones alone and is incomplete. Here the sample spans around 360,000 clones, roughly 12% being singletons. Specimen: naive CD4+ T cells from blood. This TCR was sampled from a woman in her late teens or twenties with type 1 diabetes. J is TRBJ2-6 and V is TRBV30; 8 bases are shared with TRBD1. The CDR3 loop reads CAWSGQDRVSGANVLTF. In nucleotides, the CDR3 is TGTGCCTGGAGTGGTCAGGACAGGGTTTCTGGGGCCAACGTCCTGACTTTC.